This T cell receptor beta chain stems from a study of PD-L1 blockade in urothelial cancer. In the study overall: At 3 weeks after treatment start (second dose) and again at 6 weeks, blood was analyzed.

Sequencing used immunoSEQ multiplex PCR; TCRdb keeps in-frame clones, though not all of them. The repertoire has approximately 44,000 clones, less than 95% of them found once; the top ten carry less than 9.5%. The time point here: peripheral blood 6 weeks after treatment start. The patients' disease, urothelial carcinoma, was locally advanced or metastatic. The germline gives CDR1 SGHTA, CDR2 FQGNSA. The CDR3 spans 13 residues. Trimming cost V 2 bases and J 2 bases, with 7 bases left between them. The sample in question was PBMCs, obtained around atezolizumab (anti-PD-L1) treatment. The clonotype was recovered from a man between 65 and 79 years old with urothelial cancer. The V and J genes are TRBV7-2 and TRBJ2-7; the D is unclear. CDR3 in amino acids: CASSLIHTYEQYF. CDR3 coding DNA: TGTGCCAGCAGCTTAATACACACCTACGAGCAGTACTTC. Full variable domain (outside the CDR3, taken from reference TRBV7-2 and TRBJ2-7): GAGVSQSPSNKVTEKGKDVELRCDPISGHTALYWYRQSLGQGLEFLIYFQGNSAPDKSGLPSDRFSAERTGGSVSTLTIQRTQQEDSAVYLCASSLIHTYEQYFGPGTRLTVT.